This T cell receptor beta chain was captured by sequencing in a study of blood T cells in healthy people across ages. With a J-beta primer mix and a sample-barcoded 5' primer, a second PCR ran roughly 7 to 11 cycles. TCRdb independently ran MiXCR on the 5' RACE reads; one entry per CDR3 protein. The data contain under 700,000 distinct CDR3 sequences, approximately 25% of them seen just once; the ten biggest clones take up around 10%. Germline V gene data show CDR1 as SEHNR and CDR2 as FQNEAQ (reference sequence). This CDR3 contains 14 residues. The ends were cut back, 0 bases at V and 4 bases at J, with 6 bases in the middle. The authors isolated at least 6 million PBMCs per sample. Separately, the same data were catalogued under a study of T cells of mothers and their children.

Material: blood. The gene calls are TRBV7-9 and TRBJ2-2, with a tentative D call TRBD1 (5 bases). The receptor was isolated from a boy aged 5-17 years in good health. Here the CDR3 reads CASSLATVTGELFF. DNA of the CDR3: TGTGCCAGCAGCTTAGCGACAGTCACCGGGGAGCTGTTTTTT. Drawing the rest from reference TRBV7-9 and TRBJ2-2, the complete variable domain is DTGVSQNPRHKITKRGQNVTFRCDPISEHNRLYWYRQTLGQGPEFLTYFQNEAQLEKSRLLSDRFSAERPKGSFSTLEIQRTEQGDSAMYLCASSLATVTGELFFGEGSRLTVL.